The present entry profiles one TCR beta chain with its context. This clone was seen only once. Its antigen has not been determined. Per-base qualities were not stored, and no clone one base away is much larger. The CDR3 regions of human TCRbeta chains were analyzed by immunosequencing. On the authors' methods: Repertoire TCRs were matched against a reference library of SARS-CoV-2-specific TCRs generated with the MIRA antigen-specificity platform. Breadth was defined as the fraction of unique TCRs that were SARS-CoV-2-associated. Depth was defined as the fraction of total T cells that were SARS-CoV-2-associated. Using the MIRA data, each spike-specific TCR was mapped to the spike region that the TCR reacts to and placed in a CD4 or CD8 class. Log10-transformed breadth and depth values were compared by one-way ANOVA with Sidak's multiple comparisons tests. What TCRdb holds here is the immuneACCESS table cut down to in-frame rearrangements. Part of the clones is not present; checked against another copy, under half of the missing clones reflect an unresolved V gene, and the others are unexplained. V and J calls and clone size are copied from that table; D and trimming were computed from the DNA. The sample has approximately 140,000 clones on record, 80% to 95% of them singletons. 2.5% to 3% of the sample lies in the top ten.

This sample's time point label indicates: baseline before first vaccination. The treatment or condition label, as the study defines it: meningococcal conjugate vaccine given as trial control. Samples from vaccinated people were obtained from the UK trials COV001 and COV002, which included a single-blind randomized controlled phase 2/3 trial of AZD1222 (ChAdOx1 nCoV-19) in healthy adults. Trial participant PBMC samples were collected at day 0 and day 28 after the second dose for TCRbeta chain sequencing. The sample originates from a study of T cell responses to AZD1222 COVID-19 vaccine (dated by TCRdb to 2020 to 2023). Describing the broader study: A total of just over 230 trial participants underwent TCR sequencing, of whom roughly 210 had received two doses of AZD1222 and 26 had received two doses of the MenACWY control vaccine. Trial participants were enrolled into age subgroups of 18-55, 56-69 and 70-plus years, which contained about 150, 28 and 57 TCR-sequenced participants, respectively. General study outcomes and caveats: A significant rise in spike-specific TCR breadth and depth was observed after two AZD1222 doses relative to day 0 and relative to MenACWY recipients. No day 14 peak-response samples were available, so repertoires were characterized only after the peak T cell response. Reportedly, close to half of the unique spike-specific TCRs recognized epitopes lying outside the regions that are mutated in the B.1.351 and B.1.1.7 variants. Participants were mostly white British and included more females than males, and it was suggested by the authors that clonal diversity may have been underestimated. The 56-69-year group was small, and its depth increase did not reach significance, likely because of low power. The vaccine-associated CD4 TCRs covered the entire spike protein, and the dominant responses fell in regions 160-218 and 743-854. Conclusions about previously exposed vaccinees are limited, since just five to seven AZD1222 recipients were seropositive for SARS-CoV-2 at baseline.

This clonotype was obtained from an adult in good health. This specimen consisted of peripheral blood, obtained on day 0 of MenACWY control vaccination.

CDR3 loop: CASSPSRDYGYTF. The DNA is as follows: TGTGCCAGCTCACCGTCCAGGGACTATGGCTACACCTTC. The chain is made from TRBV18 and TRBJ1-2, with a tentative D gene TRBD1 over 5 matching bases. The CDR1 and CDR2 encoded by the germline V gene are KGHSH and LQKENI. The V and J ends are trimmed by 3 bases and 3 bases, leaving 8 bases between them. Measured from the cysteine to the phenylalanine, the CDR3 is 13 residues long. Solely the CDR3 DNA is kept, with 39 bases framed from the first base.